The next 5 T cell receptor beta chains were all read from a single sample in a study of blood T cell repertoires in COVID-19. The table came from immunoSEQ multiplex PCR; TCRdb's copy has only in-frame clones and leaves some out. The data contain fewer than 400,000 clones, over 75% of them seen just once; the ten biggest clones take up less than 2.5%. The specimen was PBMCs or T cells enriched from blood (not recorded which). Every receptor here comes from a man aged 30 to 45 who had recovered from COVID-19.

The gene calls are TRBV6-5 and TRBJ1-1; the D gene is possibly TRBD1 (6 bases). Looked up from germline, CDR1 is MNHEY and CDR2 is SVGAGI. Deletions cut 0 bases from V and 4 bases from J, with 12 bases between. The CDR3 is made up of 15 amino acids. The CDR3 is CASSYSGGVGTEAFF. CDR3 nucleotide sequence: TGTGCCAGCAGTTACTCAGGGGGAGTGGGCACTGAAGCTTTCTTT.

The chain is built from TRBV4-2 and TRBJ2-1, with D perhaps matching TRBD2 (6 bases). The CDR3 is made up of 16 amino acids. Germline V lookup: CDR1 LGHNA, CDR2 YNFKEQ. The V end lost 0 bases, the J end lost 1 base, and 10 bases lay between the germline ends. The CDR3 reads CASSQDLAGSYNEQFF. The CDR3 bases are TGTGCCAGCAGCCAAGATCTGGCGGGGTCCTACAATGAGCAGTTCTTC.

The DNA of the CDR3 is TGTGCCAGCAGCCTAGGGGGGGGTACAAGTGAAGCTTTCTTT. Its protein is CASSLGGGTSEAFF. The chain has TRBV7-2 and TRBJ1-1; a possible D gene is TRBD1 (6 bases). In germline, CDR1 is SGHTA, CDR2 FQGNSA. V was trimmed by 5 bases and J by 7 bases, leaving 17 bases between them. The CDR3 extends over 14 amino acids.

This sequence joins TRBV5-1 and TRBJ1-4; 8 nucleotides match TRBD1. Germline V gene sequence: CDR1 SGHRS, CDR2 YFSETQ. V shed 4 bases, J shed 8 bases, and the junction held 13 bases outside the gene matches. This CDR3 has 16 amino acids. Here the CDR3 DNA reads TGCGCCAGCAGCGCGGGAAACTCAGGGGGCGGCGAAAAACTGTTTTTT. This translates into CASSAGNSGGGEKLFF.

This chain links TRBV6-1 with TRBJ2-1, with 10 bases matching TRBD2. The CDR3 has 19 amino acids. Unmatched junction bases numbered 11, after V lost 3 bases and J lost 0 bases. Per germline, CDR1 MNHNS and CDR2 SASEGT. CDR3: CASSDYSGGPEISYNEQFF. For the CDR3, the DNA is TGTGCCAGCAGTGATTATAGCGGGGGGCCAGAAATCTCCTACAATGAGCAGTTCTTC.